A selection of T cell receptor beta chains follows, all from one sample in a study of cytomegalovirus exposure and HLA in healthy donors. Using immunoSEQ multiplex PCR, the repertoire was profiled, and TCRdb retains in-frame clones only, with some absent. The sample shows fewer than 150,000 clones, approximately 72% of them seen only once. Specimen: PBMCs. These receptors originate from a man aged 55-75 years in good health and CMV-seropositive. Each CDR3 is given with its conserved first and last residue. The D gene is left open where the match is weak. Not every row has a clone size; where given, it reads once, few, many or a size class.

v_gene,j_gene,d_gene,abundance,CDR3nt,CDR3aa
TRBV5-6,TRBJ1-4,-,-,TGTGCCAGCAGCTTAGTCAGGGAAGGCGAAAGAGAAAAACTGTTTTTT,CASSLVREGEREKLFF
TRBV9,TRBJ2-7,TRBD1,-,TGTGCCAGCAGCCCTCAGGGGGGACAGGGGTCCTACGAGCAGTACTTC,CASSPQGGQGSYEQYF
TRBV27,TRBJ1-2,TRBD1,-,TGTGCCACCAGACAGGGGCCGGGGCGTGACTACACCTTC,CATRQGPGRDYTF
TRBV19,TRBJ2-2,-,-,TGTGCCAGTAGTACCCGAGCCAGGGGAATAACCGGGGAGCTGTTTTTT,CASSTRARGITGELFF
TRBV7-8,TRBJ1-2,-,-,TGTGCCAGCAGCCACACGAGGGTGTCCTATGGCTACACCTTC,CASSHTRVSYGYTF
TRBV5-4,TRBJ2-2,-,-,TGTGCCAGCAGCTTGCCCCAGGGGCGAGGCGGGGAGCTGTTTTTT,CASSLPQGRGGELFF
TRBV6-1,TRBJ2-2,-,-,TGTGCCAGCAGTGAACGGGGGAATGCCGGGGAGCTGTTTTTT,CASSERGNAGELFF
TRBV11-2,TRBJ2-1,TRBD2,few,TGTGCCAGCAGCTTATCAGCGGGAGGTCCGAATGAGCAGTTCTTC,CASSLSAGGPNEQFF
TRBV30,TRBJ2-7,-,-,TGTGCCTGGAGGTCCCCCGGGGGGACACACGCCGGCGAGCAGTACTTC,CAWRSPGGTHAGEQYF
TRBV9,TRBJ2-3,TRBD2,few,TGTGCCAGCAGTCGAGCGGGGGGGATCACAGATACGCAGTATTTT,CASSRAGGITDTQYF
TRBV27,TRBJ1-1,TRBD1,-,TGTGCCAGCTCCGGGGGACAGGTGAACACTGAAGCTTTCTTT,CASSGGQVNTEAFF
TRBV9,TRBJ1-2,TRBD1,-,TGTGCCAGCAGCGTAGGAGGGGGCGGCTATGGCTACACCTTC,CASSVGGGGYGYTF
TRBV6-4,TRBJ2-1,TRBD2,few,TGTGCCAGCAGTGCGTCCGGGACTAGCGGGAGCAATGAGCAGTTCTTC,CASSASGTSGSNEQFF
TRBV5-1,TRBJ1-4,-,-,TGCGCCAGCAGCTGGAGGGGCGAGAATGAAAAACTGTTTTTT,CASSWRGENEKLFF
TRBV10-3,TRBJ1-1,TRBD1,-,TGTGCCATCAGTGAGGGGACAGGGTTTAGGACTGAAGCTTTCTTT,CAISEGTGFRTEAFF
TRBV28,TRBJ1-1,-,-,TGTGCCAGCAGTTTATCGGGCAGGGGATTTGCTTTCTTT,CASSLSGRGFAFF
TRBV9,TRBJ2-7,-,once,TGTGCCAGCAGCGTAGCCCCCTTCTCCTACGAGCAGTACTTC,CASSVAPFSYEQYF
TRBV5-1,TRBJ1-2,-,few,TGCGCCAGCAGCTTGGGGGCCAAGGGGGGCTACACCTTC,CASSLGAKGGYTF
TRBV7-3,TRBJ2-1,TRBD2,few,TGTGCCAGCAGCTGGGGACTAGCGGGGGCCCAATGGGACAATGAGCAGTTCTTC,CASSWGLAGAQWDNEQFF
TRBV29-1,TRBJ2-7,TRBD2,once,TGCAGCGTTGAAAGCGGGCGGGAGAGGGACGAGCAGTACTTC,CSVESGRERDEQYF
TRBV7-3,TRBJ2-7,-,-,TGTGCCAGCAGCTTATCAGGAACCTACGAGCAGTACTTC,CASSLSGTYEQYF
TRBV7-2,TRBJ2-1,-,-,TGTGCCAGCAGCTTAGCGGGCAGGGGTTACAATGAGCAGTTCTTC,CASSLAGRGYNEQFF
TRBV13,TRBJ2-7,TRBD2,-,TGTGCCAGCAGCTTAGGTGCGGGGGGGCCCTACGAGCAGTACTTC,CASSLGAGGPYEQYF
TRBV5-4,TRBJ1-2,-,few,TGTGCCAGCAGCTTGGGGGCCGGGAGCTACACCTTC,CASSLGAGSYTF
TRBV18,TRBJ1-1,-,few,TGTGCCAGCTCACCACGTCAGGCGAGCAACACTGAAGCTTTCTTT,CASSPRQASNTEAFF
TRBV5-5,TRBJ2-7,-,-,TGTGCCAGCAGCCCCGGCGGGGCCCAGGACGAGCAGTACTTC,CASSPGGAQDEQYF
TRBV5-4,TRBJ1-2,-,-,TGTGCCAGCAGCCCCGTCCCCGGGGTCAACTATGGCTACACCTTC,CASSPVPGVNYGYTF
TRBV9,TRBJ1-2,-,-,TGTGCCAGCAGCGTAGCAGCGGCGCCGGGTGGCTACACCTTC,CASSVAAAPGGYTF
TRBV28,TRBJ2-2,TRBD2,-,TGTGCCAGCAGCTCGGGACTAGCGGGAGAGGTGGGCACCGGGGAGCTGTTTTTT,CASSSGLAGEVGTGELFF
TRBV11-1,TRBJ2-5,-,-,TGTGCCAGCAGCCCCGAGGTCCAGGAGACCCAGTACTTC,CASSPEVQETQYF
TRBV7-9,TRBJ2-3,TRBD2,-,TGTGCCAGCAGCGTAGGGACTAGCGGGAGGGCCAGCCCAGATACGCAGTATTTT,CASSVGTSGRASPDTQYF
TRBV7-2,TRBJ1-4,TRBD1,few,TGTGCCAGCAGCCGGAGACAGGGGCGGCATGAAAAACTGTTTTTT,CASSRRQGRHEKLFF
TRBV10-3,TRBJ1-5,-,-,TGTGCCATCAGTACCGACACACTTAATCAGCCCCAGCATTTT,CAISTDTLNQPQHF
TRBV19,TRBJ1-2,TRBD1,-,TGTGCCAGTAGTGAGACAGGGACCTATGGCTACACCTTC,CASSETGTYGYTF
TRBV7-6,TRBJ2-7,-,-,TGTGCCAGCAGCTTCGGCGGCTCCTACGAGCAGTACTTC,CASSFGGSYEQYF
TRBV5-1,TRBJ2-2,-,-,TGCGCCAGCAGCTTGGGGCACGACACCGGGGAGCTGTTTTTT,CASSLGHDTGELFF
TRBV4-1,TRBJ2-5,TRBD1,-,TGCGCCAGCAGCCAAGTTCCCACCGCAGGGAAATACCGGGACAGGGGAGAAGAGACCCAGTACTTC,CASSQVPTAGKYRDRGEETQYF
TRBV10-3,TRBJ1-5,-,-,TGTGCCATCAGTGAGTCGTACAGGGAAAGCAATCAGCCCCAGCATTTT,CAISESYRESNQPQHF
TRBV30,TRBJ2-2,TRBD2,-,TGTGCCTGGAGTTGGGGAGCTAGCGGGAGTGTAGGAGTCGGGGAGCTGTTTTTT,CAWSWGASGSVGVGELFF
TRBV28,TRBJ2-1,-,-,TGTGCCAGCAGTTTGAGTGAGCAGTTCTTC,CASSLSEQFF
TRBV5-4,TRBJ1-2,-,once,TGTGCCAGCAGCTTACCTGACAGCTATGGCTACACCTTC,CASSLPDSYGYTF
TRBV18,TRBJ2-7,-,-,TGTGCCAGCTCACGGGAAGGGGCCCGACCCTCGTACGAGCAGTACTTC,CASSREGARPSYEQYF
TRBV2,TRBJ2-2,TRBD2,once,TGTACCAGCAGTGAGGGCGGGAGTCACACCGGGGAGCTGTTTTTT,CTSSEGGSHTGELFF
TRBV7-9,TRBJ2-2,-,few,TGTGCCAGCAGCTTAGAGGACAGCTCGAACACCGGGGAGCTGTTTTTT,CASSLEDSSNTGELFF